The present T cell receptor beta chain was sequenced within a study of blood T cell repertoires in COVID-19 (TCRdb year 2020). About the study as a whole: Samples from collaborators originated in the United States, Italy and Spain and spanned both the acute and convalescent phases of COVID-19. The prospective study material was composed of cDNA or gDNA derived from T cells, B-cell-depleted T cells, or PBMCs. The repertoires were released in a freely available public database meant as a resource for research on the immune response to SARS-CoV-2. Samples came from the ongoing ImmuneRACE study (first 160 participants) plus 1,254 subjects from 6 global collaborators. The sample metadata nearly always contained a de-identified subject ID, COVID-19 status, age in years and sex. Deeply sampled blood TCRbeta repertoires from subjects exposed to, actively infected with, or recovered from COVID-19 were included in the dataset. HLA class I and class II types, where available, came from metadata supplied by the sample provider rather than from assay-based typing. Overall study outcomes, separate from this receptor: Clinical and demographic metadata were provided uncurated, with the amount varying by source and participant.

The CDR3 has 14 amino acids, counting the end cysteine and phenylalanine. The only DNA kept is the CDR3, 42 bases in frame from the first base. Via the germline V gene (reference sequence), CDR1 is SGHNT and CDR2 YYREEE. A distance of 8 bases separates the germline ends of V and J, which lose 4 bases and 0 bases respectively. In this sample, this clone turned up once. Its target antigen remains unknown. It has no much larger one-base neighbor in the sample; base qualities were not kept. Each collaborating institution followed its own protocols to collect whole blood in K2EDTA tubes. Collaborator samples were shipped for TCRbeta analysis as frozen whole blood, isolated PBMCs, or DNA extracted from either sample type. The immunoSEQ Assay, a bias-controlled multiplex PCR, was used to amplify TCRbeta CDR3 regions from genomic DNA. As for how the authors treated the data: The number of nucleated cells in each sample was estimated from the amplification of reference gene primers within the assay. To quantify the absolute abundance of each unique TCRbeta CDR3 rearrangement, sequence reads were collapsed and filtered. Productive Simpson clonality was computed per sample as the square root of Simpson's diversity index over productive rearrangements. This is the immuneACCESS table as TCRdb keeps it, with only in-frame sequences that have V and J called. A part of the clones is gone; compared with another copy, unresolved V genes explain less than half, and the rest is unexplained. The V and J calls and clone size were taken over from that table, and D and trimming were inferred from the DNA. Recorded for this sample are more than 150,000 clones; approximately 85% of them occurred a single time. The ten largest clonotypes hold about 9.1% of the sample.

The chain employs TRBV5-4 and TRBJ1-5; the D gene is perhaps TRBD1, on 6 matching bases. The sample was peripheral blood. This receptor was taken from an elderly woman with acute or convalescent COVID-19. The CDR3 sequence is CASSKGVSNQPQHF. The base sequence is TGTGCCAGCAGCAAGGGGGTTAGCAATCAGCCCCAGCATTTT.